In this sample, the clone carrying this T cell receptor (beta chain) turned up many times. Its antigen is not identified. It was considered stable Graves' hyperthyroidism when ophthalmopathy did not progress within 18 months. It was uncontrolled infection, other autoimmune disease, pregnancy or lactation that excluded patients. The CDR3 is 15 amino acids. Trimming left V 4 bases short and J 2 bases short, with 12 bases between. CDR1 and CDR2 from the germline V gene are LGHDT and YNNKEL (reference sequence). The source material, RNA transcripts, was used to amplify TCR beta CDR3 regions. An initial round of RT-PCR targeting the TCR CDR3 relied on the HTBI primer set. TCRdb ran MiXCR on the multiplex PCR reads and lists one entry per CDR3 protein. The profile shows more than 650,000 distinct CDR3 sequences, 14% of them singletons. The data were taken from a study of T cells in Graves' hyperthyroidism and ophthalmopathy. General study points: Progression to ophthalmopathy was predicted a median of 6.5 months early.

The rearrangement uses TRBV3-1 and TRBJ2-1; a possible D gene is TRBD1 (5 bases). Sequencing was carried out using blood. The clonotype was recovered from a woman aged 18-30 years with Graves' hyperthyroidism. The chain's CDR3 is CASSRETAAYNEQFF. The CDR3 coding sequence is TGTGCCAGCAGCCGAGAGACAGCAGCCTACAATGAGCAGTTCTTC.